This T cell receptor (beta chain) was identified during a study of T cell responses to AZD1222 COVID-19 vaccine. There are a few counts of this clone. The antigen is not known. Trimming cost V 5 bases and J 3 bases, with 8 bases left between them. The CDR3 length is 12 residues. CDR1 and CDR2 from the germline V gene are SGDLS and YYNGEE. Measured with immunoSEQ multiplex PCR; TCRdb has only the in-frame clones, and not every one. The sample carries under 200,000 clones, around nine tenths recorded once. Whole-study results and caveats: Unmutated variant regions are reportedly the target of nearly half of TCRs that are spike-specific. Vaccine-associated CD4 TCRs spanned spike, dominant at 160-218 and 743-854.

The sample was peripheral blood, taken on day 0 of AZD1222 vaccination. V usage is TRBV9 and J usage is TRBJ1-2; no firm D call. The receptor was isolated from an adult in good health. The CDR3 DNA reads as TGTGCCAGCAGGGACGGGGACTATGGCTACACCTTC. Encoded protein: CASRDGDYGYTF.